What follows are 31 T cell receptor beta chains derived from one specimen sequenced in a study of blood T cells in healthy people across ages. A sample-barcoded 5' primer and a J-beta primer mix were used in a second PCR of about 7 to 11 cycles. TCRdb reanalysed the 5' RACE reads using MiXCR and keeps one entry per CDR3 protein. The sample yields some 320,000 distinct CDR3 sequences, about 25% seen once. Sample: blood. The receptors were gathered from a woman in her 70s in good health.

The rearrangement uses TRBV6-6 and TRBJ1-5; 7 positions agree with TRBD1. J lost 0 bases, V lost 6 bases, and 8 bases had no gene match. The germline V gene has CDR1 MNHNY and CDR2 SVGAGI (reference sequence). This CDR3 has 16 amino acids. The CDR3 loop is CASRTETGNSNQPQHF. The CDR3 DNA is TGTGCCAGCAGGACCGAGACAGGGAATAGCAATCAGCCCCAGCATTTT.

The CDR3 protein is CASSLGREGRNEQFF. The CDR3 DNA sequence: TGCGCCAGCAGCCTTGGGCGGGAGGGCAGAAATGAGCAGTTCTTC. The genes are TRBV4-1 and TRBJ2-5; 9 bases align to TRBD2. The tail of the sequence fits TRBJ2-1 better, so the J call may be wrong. The CDR3 length is 15 residues. Germline-derived CDR1 and CDR2 are MGHRA and YSYEKL.

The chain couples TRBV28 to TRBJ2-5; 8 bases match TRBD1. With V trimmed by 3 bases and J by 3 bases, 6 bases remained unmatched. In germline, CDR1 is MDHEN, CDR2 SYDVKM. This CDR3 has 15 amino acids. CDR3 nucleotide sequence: TGTGCCAGCAGTTTTGGGCAGGGGGCGAAAGAGACCCAGTACTTC. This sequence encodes CASSFGQGAKETQYF.

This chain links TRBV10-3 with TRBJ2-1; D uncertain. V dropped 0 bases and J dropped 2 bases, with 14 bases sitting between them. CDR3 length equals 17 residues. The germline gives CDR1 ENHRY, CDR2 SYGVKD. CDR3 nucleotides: TGTGCCATCAGTGAGTCGAAGGGCGGCCCTACCTACAATGAGCAGTTCTTC. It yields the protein CAISESKGGPTYNEQFF.

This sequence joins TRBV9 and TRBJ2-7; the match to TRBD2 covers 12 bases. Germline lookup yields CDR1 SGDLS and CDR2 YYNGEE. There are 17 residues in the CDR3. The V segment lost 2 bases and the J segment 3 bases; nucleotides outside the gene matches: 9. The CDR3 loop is CASSVGLAGPPHYEQYF. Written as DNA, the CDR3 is TGTGCCAGCAGCGTCGGACTAGCGGGGCCCCCCCACTACGAGCAGTACTTC. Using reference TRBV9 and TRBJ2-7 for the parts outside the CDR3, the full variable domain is DSGVTQTPKHLITATGQRVTLRCSPRSGDLSVYWYQQSLDQGLQFLIQYYNGEERAKGNILERFSAQQFPDLHSELNLSSLELGDSALYFCASSVGLAGPPHYEQYFGPGTRLTVT.

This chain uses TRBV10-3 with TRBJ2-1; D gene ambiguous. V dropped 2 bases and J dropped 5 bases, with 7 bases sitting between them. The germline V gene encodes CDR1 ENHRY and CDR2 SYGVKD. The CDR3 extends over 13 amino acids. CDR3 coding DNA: TGTGCCATCAGTGAGATGGCCGACAATGAGCAGTTCTTC. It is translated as CAISEMADNEQFF.

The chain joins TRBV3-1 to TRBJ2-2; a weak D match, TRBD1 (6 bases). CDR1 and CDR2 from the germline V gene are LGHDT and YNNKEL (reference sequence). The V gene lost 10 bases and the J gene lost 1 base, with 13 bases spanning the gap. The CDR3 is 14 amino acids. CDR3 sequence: CATTGSRNTGELFF. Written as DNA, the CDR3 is TGTGCCACGACAGGTAGTAGGAACACCGGGGAGCTGTTTTTT.

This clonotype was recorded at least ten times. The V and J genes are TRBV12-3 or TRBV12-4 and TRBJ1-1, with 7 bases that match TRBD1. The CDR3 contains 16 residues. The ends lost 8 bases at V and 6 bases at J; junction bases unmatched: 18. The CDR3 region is CASSLRGLPEVAEAFF. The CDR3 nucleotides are TGTGCCAGCTCCCTAAGGGGGCTGCCGGAGGTGGCTGAAGCTTTCTTT.

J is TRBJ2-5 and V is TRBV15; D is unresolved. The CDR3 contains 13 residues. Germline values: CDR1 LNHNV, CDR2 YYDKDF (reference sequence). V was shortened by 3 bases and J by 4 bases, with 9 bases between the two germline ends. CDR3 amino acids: CATSRLTTETQYF. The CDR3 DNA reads TGTGCCACCAGCAGGCTAACGACAGAGACCCAGTACTTC. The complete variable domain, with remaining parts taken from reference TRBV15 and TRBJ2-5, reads DAMVIQNPRYQVTQFGKPVTLSCSQTLNHNVMYWYQQKSSQAPKLLFHYYDKDFNNEADTPDNFQSRRPNTSFCFLDIRSPGLGDTAMYLCATSRLTTETQYFGPGTRLLVL.

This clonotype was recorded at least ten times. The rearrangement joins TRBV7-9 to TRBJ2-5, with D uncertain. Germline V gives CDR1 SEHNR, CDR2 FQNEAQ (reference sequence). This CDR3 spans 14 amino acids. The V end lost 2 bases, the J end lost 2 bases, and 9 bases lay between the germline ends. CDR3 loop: CASSLSMGQETQYF. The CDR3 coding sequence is TGTGCCAGCAGCTTATCGATGGGGCAAGAGACCCAGTACTTC.

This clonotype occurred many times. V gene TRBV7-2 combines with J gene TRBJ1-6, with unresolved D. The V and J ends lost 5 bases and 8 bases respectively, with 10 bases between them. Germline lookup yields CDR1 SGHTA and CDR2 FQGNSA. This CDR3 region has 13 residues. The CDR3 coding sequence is TGTGCCAGCAGCCACAGTCGGGATTCACCCCTCCACTTT. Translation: CASSHSRDSPLHF. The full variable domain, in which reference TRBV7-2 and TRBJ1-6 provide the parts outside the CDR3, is GAGVSQSPSNKVTEKGKDVELRCDPISGHTALYWYRQSLGQGLEFLIYFQGNSAPDKSGLPSDRFSAERTGGSVSTLTIQRTQQEDSAVYLCASSHSRDSPLHFGNGTRLTVT.

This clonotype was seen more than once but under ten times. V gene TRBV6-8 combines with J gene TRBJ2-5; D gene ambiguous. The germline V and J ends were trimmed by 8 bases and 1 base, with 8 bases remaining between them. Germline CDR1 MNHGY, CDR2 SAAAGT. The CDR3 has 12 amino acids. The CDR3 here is CASADAQETQYF. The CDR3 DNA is TGTGCCAGCGCGGACGCCCAAGAGACCCAGTACTTC.

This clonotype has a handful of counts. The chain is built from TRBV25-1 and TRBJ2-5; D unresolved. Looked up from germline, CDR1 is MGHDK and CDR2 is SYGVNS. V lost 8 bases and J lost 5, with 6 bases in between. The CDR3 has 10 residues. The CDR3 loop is CASAGETQYF. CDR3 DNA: TGTGCCAGCGCCGGGGAGACCCAGTACTTC.

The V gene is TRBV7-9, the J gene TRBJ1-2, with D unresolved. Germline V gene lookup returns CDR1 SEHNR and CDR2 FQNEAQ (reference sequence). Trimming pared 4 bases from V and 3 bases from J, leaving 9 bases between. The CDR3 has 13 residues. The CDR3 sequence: CASSSGRDYGYTF. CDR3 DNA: TGTGCCAGCAGCTCCGGACGGGACTATGGCTACACCTTC.

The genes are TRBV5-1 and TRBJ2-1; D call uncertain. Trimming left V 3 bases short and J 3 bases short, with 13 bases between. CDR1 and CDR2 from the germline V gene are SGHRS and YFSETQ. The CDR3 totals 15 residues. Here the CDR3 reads CASSSQGPGYNEQFF. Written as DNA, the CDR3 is TGCGCCAGCAGCTCCCAAGGACCTGGCTACAATGAGCAGTTCTTC. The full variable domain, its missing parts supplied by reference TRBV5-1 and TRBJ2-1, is KAGVTQTPRYLIKTRGQQVTLSCSPISGHRSVSWYQQTPGQGLQFLFEYFSETQRNKGNFPGRFSGRQFSNSRSEMNVSTLELGDSALYLCASSSQGPGYNEQFFGPGTRLTVL.

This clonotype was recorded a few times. The CDR3 loop reads CSYKGDPPYEQYF. For the CDR3, the DNA is TGCAGCTACAAAGGGGACCCTCCCTACGAGCAGTACTTC. V is TRBV29-1 and J is TRBJ2-7, with D perhaps TRBD1 or TRBD2 (5 bases each). CDR3 length: 13 amino acids. Trimming removed 8 bases at V and 2 bases at J, with 16 bases between. Germline loops: CDR1 SQVTM, CDR2 ANQGSEA.

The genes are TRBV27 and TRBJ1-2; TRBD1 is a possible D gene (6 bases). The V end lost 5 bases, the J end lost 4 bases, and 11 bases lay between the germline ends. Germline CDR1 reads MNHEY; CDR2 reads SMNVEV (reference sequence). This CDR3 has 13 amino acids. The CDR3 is CASSPSGAYGYTF. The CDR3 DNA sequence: TGTGCCAGCAGTCCTTCAGGGGCCTATGGCTACACCTTC.

This chain's CDR3 is CASSLLTGGLDTQYF. The CDR3 nucleotides read TGTGCCAGCAGTTTATTAACGGGAGGGTTAGATACGCAGTATTTT. This chain connects TRBV12-3 or TRBV12-4 to TRBJ2-3; 8 nucleotides agree with TRBD2. Trimming took 2 bases from V and 5 from J; bases not matched to a gene: 6. CDR3 length: 15 residues.

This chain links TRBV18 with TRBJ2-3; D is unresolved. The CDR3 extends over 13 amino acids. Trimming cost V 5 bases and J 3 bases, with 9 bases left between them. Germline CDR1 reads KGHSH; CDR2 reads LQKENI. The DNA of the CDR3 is TGTGCCAGCTCATTCCGACTGACAGATACGCAGTATTTT. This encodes CASSFRLTDTQYF.

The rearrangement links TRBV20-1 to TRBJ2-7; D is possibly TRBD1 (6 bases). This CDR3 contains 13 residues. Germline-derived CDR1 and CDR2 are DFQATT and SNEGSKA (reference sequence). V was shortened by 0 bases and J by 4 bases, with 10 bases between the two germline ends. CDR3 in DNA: TGCAGTGCTAGAGACAGGGGCGGGTACGAGCAGTACTTC. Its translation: CSARDRGGYEQYF.

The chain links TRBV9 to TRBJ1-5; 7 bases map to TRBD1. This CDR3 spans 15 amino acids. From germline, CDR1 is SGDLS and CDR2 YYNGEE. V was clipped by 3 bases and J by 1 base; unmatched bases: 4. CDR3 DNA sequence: TGTGCCAGCAGCGAGACAGGGAGGAGCAATCAGCCCCAGCATTTT. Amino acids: CASSETGRSNQPQHF.

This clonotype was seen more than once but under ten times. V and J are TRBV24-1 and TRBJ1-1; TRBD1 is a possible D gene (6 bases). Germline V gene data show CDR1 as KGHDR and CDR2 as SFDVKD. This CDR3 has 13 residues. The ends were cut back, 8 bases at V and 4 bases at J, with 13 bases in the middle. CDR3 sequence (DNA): TGTGCCACCAAAAGGGGGGAAGGCACTGAAGCTTTCTTT. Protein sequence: CATKRGEGTEAFF.

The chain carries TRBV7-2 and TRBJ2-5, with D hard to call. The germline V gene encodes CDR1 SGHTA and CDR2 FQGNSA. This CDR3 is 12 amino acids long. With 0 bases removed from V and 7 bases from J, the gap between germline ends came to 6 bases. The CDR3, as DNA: TGTGCCAGCAGCTTAGCTCCGTGGACCCAGTACTTC. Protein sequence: CASSLAPWTQYF.

CDR3 nucleotide sequence: TGCAGTGCTAGCCCCGGACAGGGCGTAAAGACCCAGTACTTC. Protein: CSASPGQGVKTQYF. J is TRBJ2-5 and V is TRBV20-1; 8 positions match TRBD1. The CDR3 totals 14 residues. The trim removed 3 bases at V and 6 bases at J, leaving 9 bases unmatched. CDR1 and CDR2 from the germline V gene are DFQATT and SNEGSKA (reference sequence).

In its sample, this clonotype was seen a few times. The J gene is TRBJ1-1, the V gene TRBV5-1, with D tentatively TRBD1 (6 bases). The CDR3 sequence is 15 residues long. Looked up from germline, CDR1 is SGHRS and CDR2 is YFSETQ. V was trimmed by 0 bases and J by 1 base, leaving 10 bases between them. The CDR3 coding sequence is TGCGCCAGCAGCTTGGGTTCGGGGGCGAACACTGAAGCTTTCTTT. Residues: CASSLGSGANTEAFF.

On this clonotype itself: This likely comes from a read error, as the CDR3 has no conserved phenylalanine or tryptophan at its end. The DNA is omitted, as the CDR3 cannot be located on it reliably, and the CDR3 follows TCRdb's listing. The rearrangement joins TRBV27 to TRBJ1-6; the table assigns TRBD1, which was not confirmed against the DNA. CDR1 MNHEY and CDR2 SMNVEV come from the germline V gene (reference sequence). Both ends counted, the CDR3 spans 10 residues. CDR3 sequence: CASSLREGFI.

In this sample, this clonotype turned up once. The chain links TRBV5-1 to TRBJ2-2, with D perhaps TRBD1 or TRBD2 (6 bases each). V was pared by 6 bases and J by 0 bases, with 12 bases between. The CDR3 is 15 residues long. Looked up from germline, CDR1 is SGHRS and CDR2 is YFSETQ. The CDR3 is CASNEGGTNTGELFF. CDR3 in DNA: TGCGCCAGCAACGAGGGGGGCACGAACACCGGGGAGCTGTTTTTT. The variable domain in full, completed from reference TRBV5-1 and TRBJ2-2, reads KAGVTQTPRYLIKTRGQQVTLSCSPISGHRSVSWYQQTPGQGLQFLFEYFSETQRNKGNFPGRFSGRQFSNSRSEMNVSTLELGDSALYLCASNEGGTNTGELFFGEGSRLTVL.

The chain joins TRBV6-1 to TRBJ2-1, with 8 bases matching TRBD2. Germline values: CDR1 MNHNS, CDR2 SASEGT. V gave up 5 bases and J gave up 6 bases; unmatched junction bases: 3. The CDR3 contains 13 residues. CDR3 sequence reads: CASSHLAGNEQFF. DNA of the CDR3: TGTGCCAGCAGTCATCTAGCGGGCAATGAGCAGTTCTTC.

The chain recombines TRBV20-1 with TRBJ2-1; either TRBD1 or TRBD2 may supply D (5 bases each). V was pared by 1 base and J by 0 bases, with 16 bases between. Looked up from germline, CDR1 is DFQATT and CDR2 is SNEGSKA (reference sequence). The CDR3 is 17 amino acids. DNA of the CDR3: TGCAGTGCTAGAGGAGGGGCGGGCACCAGCTCCTACAATGAGCAGTTCTTC. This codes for CSARGGAGTSSYNEQFF.

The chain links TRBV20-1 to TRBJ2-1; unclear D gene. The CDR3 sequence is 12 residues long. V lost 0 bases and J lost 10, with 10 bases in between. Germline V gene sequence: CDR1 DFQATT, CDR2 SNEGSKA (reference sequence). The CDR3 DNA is TGCAGTGCTAGAGAGAGCGTACACGAGCAGTTCTTC. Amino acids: CSARESVHEQFF.

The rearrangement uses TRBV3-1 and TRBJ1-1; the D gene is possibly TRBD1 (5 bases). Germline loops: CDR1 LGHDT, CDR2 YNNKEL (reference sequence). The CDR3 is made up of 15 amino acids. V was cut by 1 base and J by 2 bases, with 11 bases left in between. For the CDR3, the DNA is TGTGCCAGCAGCCAAGGGGGGTTGGCCAACACTGAAGCTTTCTTT. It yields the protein CASSQGGLANTEAFF.